A selection of T cell receptor beta chains follows, all from one sample in a study of cytomegalovirus exposure and HLA in healthy donors. The method was immunoSEQ multiplex PCR; TCRdb's version includes in-frame clones alone and lacks a portion of them. This sample has around 140,000 clones, with 70% to 80% found just once. Sequenced input: PBMCs. Receptors were obtained from a woman aged 60-75 years in good health and CMV-seronegative. Each CDR3 is given with its conserved first and last residue. The order of the fields is clone size, D gene, J gene, V gene, CDR3 DNA, CDR3 protein. A D gene is named only where the DNA matches it firmly. For some rows the clone size is stated as once, few or many, or as a class when expanded; others skip it.

clone_size: -
d_call: TRBD2
j_call: TRBJ2-2
v_call: TRBV27
cdr3_nt: TGTGCCAGCAGTTTAGTACTAGCGGGGGCGAACACCGGGGAGCTGTTTTTT
cdr3_aa: CASSLVLAGANTGELFF

clone_size: -
d_call: -
j_call: TRBJ1-6
v_call: TRBV5-1
cdr3_nt: TGCGCCAGCAGCTTGGCCGGTTCCGGGGGAAGTTATAATTCACCCCTCCACTTT
cdr3_aa: CASSLAGSGGSYNSPLHF

clone_size: -
d_call: -
j_call: TRBJ1-4
v_call: TRBV7-2
cdr3_nt: TGTGCCAGCAGCTCTGGCGGCGAAAAACTGTTTTTT
cdr3_aa: CASSSGGEKLFF

clone_size: -
d_call: -
j_call: TRBJ2-5
v_call: TRBV9
cdr3_nt: TGTGCCAGCAGCCCACCCGGCACTGCTACAGGAGAGACCCAGTACTTC
cdr3_aa: CASSPPGTATGETQYF

clone_size: -
d_call: -
j_call: TRBJ2-3
v_call: TRBV7-9
cdr3_nt: TGTGCCAGCAGCTTAGCGGCGGCAGGGGGGTTTAGAGATACGCAGTATTTT
cdr3_aa: CASSLAAAGGFRDTQYF

clone_size: -
d_call: -
j_call: TRBJ1-3
v_call: TRBV11-2
cdr3_nt: TGTGCCAGCAGCTCCCCTGCGGGCACCATATATTTT
cdr3_aa: CASSSPAGTIYF

clone_size: -
d_call: -
j_call: TRBJ2-7
v_call: TRBV7-2
cdr3_nt: TGTGCCAGCAGAACAGGGAAGCCTCCCTACGAGCAGTACTTC
cdr3_aa: CASRTGKPPYEQYF

clone_size: -
d_call: -
j_call: TRBJ2-6
v_call: TRBV5-1
cdr3_nt: TGCGCCAGCAGCCGGGACTCTGGGGCCAACGTCCTGACTTTC
cdr3_aa: CASSRDSGANVLTF

clone_size: -
d_call: TRBD1
j_call: TRBJ2-7
v_call: TRBV29-1
cdr3_nt: TGCAGTGGAAGGCCGGGACAGGGGATTCGGGAGCAGTACTTC
cdr3_aa: CSGRPGQGIREQYF

clone_size: -
d_call: -
j_call: TRBJ1-1
v_call: TRBV6-5
cdr3_nt: TGTGCCAGCAGTTACTCGTCGGGCAGAGGGTCTCGGTTAGCTTTCTTT
cdr3_aa: CASSYSSGRGSRLAFF

clone_size: once
d_call: -
j_call: TRBJ1-1
v_call: TRBV2
cdr3_nt: TGTGCCAGCAGTGAAAGCAGGTCGAACACTGAAGCTTTCTTT
cdr3_aa: CASSESRSNTEAFF

clone_size: -
d_call: TRBD2
j_call: TRBJ2-7
v_call: TRBV7-9
cdr3_nt: TGTGCCAGCAGCTCCTCGACTAGCCCAGCCTACGAGCAGTACTTC
cdr3_aa: CASSSSTSPAYEQYF

clone_size: -
d_call: -
j_call: TRBJ1-2
v_call: TRBV6-6
cdr3_nt: TGTGCCAGCCTAACGTCTAACTATGGCTACACCTTC
cdr3_aa: CASLTSNYGYTF

clone_size: -
d_call: TRBD1
j_call: TRBJ2-5
v_call: TRBV19
cdr3_nt: TGTGCCAGTAGTCCCCCAGGGGGCAGGGAGACCCAGTACTTC
cdr3_aa: CASSPPGGRETQYF

clone_size: -
d_call: TRBD1
j_call: TRBJ1-5
v_call: TRBV19
cdr3_nt: TGTGCCAGTAACAAGGGGACAGGGGGCTATAGCAATCAGCCCCAGCATTTT
cdr3_aa: CASNKGTGGYSNQPQHF

clone_size: -
d_call: -
j_call: TRBJ1-2
v_call: TRBV30
cdr3_nt: TGTGCCTGGAGTATCGGGGGTACCCCCTCCAGGGGCTACACCTTC
cdr3_aa: CAWSIGGTPSRGYTF

clone_size: -
d_call: -
j_call: TRBJ2-5
v_call: TRBV5-1
cdr3_nt: TGCGCCAGCACCCCCAGGGGTCCCGTTGAGGGGACCCAGTACTTC
cdr3_aa: CASTPRGPVEGTQYF

clone_size: few
d_call: -
j_call: TRBJ1-4
v_call: TRBV9
cdr3_nt: TGTGCCAGCAGCGTAGTGGCTGGAGGGGAAAAACTGTTTTTT
cdr3_aa: CASSVVAGGEKLFF

clone_size: few
d_call: TRBD1
j_call: TRBJ2-7
v_call: TRBV6-6
cdr3_nt: TGTGCCACCTCGGACGGGACAGGGAAGGTCTACGAGCAGTACTTC
cdr3_aa: CATSDGTGKVYEQYF

clone_size: -
d_call: TRBD1
j_call: TRBJ2-7
v_call: TRBV5-6
cdr3_nt: TGTGCCAGCAGCTTGTGGCCGGGACAGGGTGGGCAGTACTTC
cdr3_aa: CASSLWPGQGGQYF

clone_size: -
d_call: TRBD1
j_call: TRBJ1-2
v_call: TRBV29-1
cdr3_nt: TGCAGCGCTACGGACAGGGCTCCCAATGGCTACACCTTC
cdr3_aa: CSATDRAPNGYTF

clone_size: -
d_call: -
j_call: TRBJ2-7
v_call: TRBV27
cdr3_nt: TGTGCCAGTAGTGGGACATTCTCTAACTACGAGCAGTACTTC
cdr3_aa: CASSGTFSNYEQYF

clone_size: -
d_call: TRBD1
j_call: TRBJ1-2
v_call: TRBV11-2
cdr3_nt: TGTGCCAGCAGCTTCTCAGGAGGGGGCGCCGATGGCTACACCTTC
cdr3_aa: CASSFSGGGADGYTF

clone_size: -
d_call: TRBD2
j_call: TRBJ2-7
v_call: TRBV5-1
cdr3_nt: TGCGCCAGCGGCACTAGCGGGGGGCCCTACGAGCAGTACTTC
cdr3_aa: CASGTSGGPYEQYF

clone_size: -
d_call: -
j_call: TRBJ1-1
v_call: TRBV28
cdr3_nt: TGTGCCAGCAGTCCCCTCCGGACAGCTATGAACACTGAAGCTTTCTTT
cdr3_aa: CASSPLRTAMNTEAFF

clone_size: -
d_call: -
j_call: TRBJ2-1
v_call: TRBV4-1
cdr3_nt: TGCGCCAGCAGCCAACCGATGACAAGTCTGGTTGAGCAGTTCTTC
cdr3_aa: CASSQPMTSLVEQFF

clone_size: -
d_call: TRBD2
j_call: TRBJ2-2
v_call: TRBV7-2
cdr3_nt: TGTGCCAGCAGCTTAGAGGGCGGGGGGGCCAGGACCGGGGAGCTGTTTTTT
cdr3_aa: CASSLEGGGARTGELFF

clone_size: few
d_call: -
j_call: TRBJ1-5
v_call: TRBV2
cdr3_nt: TGTGCCAGCCAGATACAGGGAGGCAATCAGCCCCAGCATTTT
cdr3_aa: CASQIQGGNQPQHF

clone_size: -
d_call: TRBD1
j_call: TRBJ1-2
v_call: TRBV5-8
cdr3_nt: TGTGCCAGCAGCTTCTTACAGGGGCTGGTCTATGGCTACACCTTC
cdr3_aa: CASSFLQGLVYGYTF

clone_size: -
d_call: TRBD1
j_call: TRBJ2-5
v_call: TRBV7-6
cdr3_nt: TGTGCCAGCAGCAAAGGACAGGGAGAGACCCAGTACTTC
cdr3_aa: CASSKGQGETQYF

clone_size: -
d_call: -
j_call: TRBJ2-7
v_call: TRBV7-9
cdr3_nt: TGTGCCAGCAGCCCCCTCAGGGGCCCGTCCTACGAGCAGTACTTC
cdr3_aa: CASSPLRGPSYEQYF